This T cell receptor beta chain was obtained from a study of blood T cell repertoires in COVID-19. CDR3 length: 15 amino acids. V shed 4 bases and J 2 bases; nucleotides not matched to a gene: 5. Germline V gene sequence: CDR1 SGHRS, CDR2 YFSETQ. TCRdb's copy holds only in-frame clones and misses some; the assay was immunoSEQ multiplex PCR. The sample lists 200,000 to 250,000 clones, roughly 80% occurring once. The chain is built from TRBV5-1 and TRBJ2-3; 9 bases fit TRBD1. The sequence was obtained from a woman aged 18-29 years with acute or convalescent COVID-19. Sequencing was done on a sample of peripheral blood. In DNA form, the CDR3 reads TGCGCCAGCAGCCTGACAGGGGGGATCACAGATACGCAGTATTTT. Encoded protein: CASSLTGGITDTQYF.